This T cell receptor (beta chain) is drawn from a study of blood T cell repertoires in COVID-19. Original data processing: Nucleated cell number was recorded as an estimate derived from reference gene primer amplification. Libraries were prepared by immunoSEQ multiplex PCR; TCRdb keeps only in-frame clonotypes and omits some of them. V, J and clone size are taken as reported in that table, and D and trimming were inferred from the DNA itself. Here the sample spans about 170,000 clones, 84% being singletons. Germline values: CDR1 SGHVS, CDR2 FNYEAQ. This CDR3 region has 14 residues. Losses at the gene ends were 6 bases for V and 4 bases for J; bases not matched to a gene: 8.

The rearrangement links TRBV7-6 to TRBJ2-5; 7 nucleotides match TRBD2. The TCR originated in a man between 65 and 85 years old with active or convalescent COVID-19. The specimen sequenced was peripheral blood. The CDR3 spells CASSLMGGGETQYF. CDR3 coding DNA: TGTGCCAGCAGTCTGATGGGGGGGGGAGAGACCCAGTACTTC.